This T cell receptor beta chain was sequenced in a study of CD8+ T cells in alopecia areata. This clone was counted a single time. Antigen unknown. Study-level findings and limits: Normal skin's resident alphabeta T cells are sequenced alongside lesional scalp T cells. TCR sharing was clearer in mice than between patients, perhaps partly owing to patient HLA diversity.

The V gene lost 3 bases and the J gene lost 8 bases, with 16 bases spanning the gap. The length of the CDR3 is 13 residues. Germline V lookup: CDR1 SQVTM, CDR2 ANQGSEA. In each case, RNA was isolated and then reverse transcribed into cDNA as the sequencing template. Using immunoSEQ multiplex PCR, the repertoire was profiled, and TCRdb retains in-frame clones only, with some absent. The table includes about 23,000 clones, around half detected once. The chain couples TRBV29-1 to TRBJ1-2, with a tentative D call TRBD1 (5 bases). The sequenced sample was NKG2D-high CD8+ T cells sorted from blood. The sequence came from a human donor with alopecia areata. The CDR3 DNA sequence: TGCAGCGTTGACGGGAGGCAGGGTACGGGCTACACCTTC. Residues: CSVDGRQGTGYTF.